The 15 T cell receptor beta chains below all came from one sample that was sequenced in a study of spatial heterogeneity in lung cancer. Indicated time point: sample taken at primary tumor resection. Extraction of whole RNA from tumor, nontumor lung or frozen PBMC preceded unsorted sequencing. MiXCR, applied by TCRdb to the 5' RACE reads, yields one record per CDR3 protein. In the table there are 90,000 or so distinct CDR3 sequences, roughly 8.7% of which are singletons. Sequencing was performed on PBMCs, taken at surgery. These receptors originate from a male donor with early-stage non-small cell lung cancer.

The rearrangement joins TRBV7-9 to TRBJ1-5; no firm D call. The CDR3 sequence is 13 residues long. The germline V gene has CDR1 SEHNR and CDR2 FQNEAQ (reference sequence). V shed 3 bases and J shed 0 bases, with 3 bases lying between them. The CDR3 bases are TGTGCCAGCAGCTTCAGTAGCAATCAGCCCCAGCATTTT. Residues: CASSFSSNQPQHF.

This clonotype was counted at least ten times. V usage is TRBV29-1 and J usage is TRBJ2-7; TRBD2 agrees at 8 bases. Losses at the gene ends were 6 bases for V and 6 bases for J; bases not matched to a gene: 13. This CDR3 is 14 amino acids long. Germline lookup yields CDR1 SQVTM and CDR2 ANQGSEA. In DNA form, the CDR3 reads TGCAGCGTCGTGGGGGACGGGAGGGCCAGCGAGCAGTACTTC. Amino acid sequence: CSVVGDGRASEQYF.

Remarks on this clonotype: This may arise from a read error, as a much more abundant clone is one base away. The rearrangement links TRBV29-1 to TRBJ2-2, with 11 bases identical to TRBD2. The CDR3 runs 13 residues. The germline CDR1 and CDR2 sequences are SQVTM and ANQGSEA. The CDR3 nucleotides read TGCAGCGTGTCTAGCGGGAGGTCTGGGGAGCCGTTTTTT. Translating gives CSVSSGRSGEPFF.

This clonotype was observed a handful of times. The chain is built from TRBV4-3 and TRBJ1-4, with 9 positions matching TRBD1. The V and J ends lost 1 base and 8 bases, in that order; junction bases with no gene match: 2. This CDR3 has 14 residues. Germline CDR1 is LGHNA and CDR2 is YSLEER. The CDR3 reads CASSQGTGEEKLFF. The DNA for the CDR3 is TGCGCCAGCAGCCAAGGGACAGGGGAGGAAAAACTGTTTTTT.

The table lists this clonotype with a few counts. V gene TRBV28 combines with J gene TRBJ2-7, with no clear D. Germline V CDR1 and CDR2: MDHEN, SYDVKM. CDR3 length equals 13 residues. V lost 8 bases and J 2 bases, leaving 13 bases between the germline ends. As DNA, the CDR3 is TGTGCCAGCCTCGAAACTGGGACCTACGAGCAGTACTTC. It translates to CASLETGTYEQYF.

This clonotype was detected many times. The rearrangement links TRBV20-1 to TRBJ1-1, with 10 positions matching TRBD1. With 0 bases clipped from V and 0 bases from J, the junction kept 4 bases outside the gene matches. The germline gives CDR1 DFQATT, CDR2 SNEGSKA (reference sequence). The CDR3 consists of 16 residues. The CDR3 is CSARDPGQGLNTEAFF. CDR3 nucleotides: TGCAGTGCTAGAGATCCGGGACAGGGGCTGAACACTGAAGCTTTCTTT.

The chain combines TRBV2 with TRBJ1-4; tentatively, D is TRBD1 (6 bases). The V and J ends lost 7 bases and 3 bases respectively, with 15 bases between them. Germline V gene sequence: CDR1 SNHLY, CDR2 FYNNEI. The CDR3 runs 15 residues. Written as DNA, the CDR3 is TGTGCCAGCAACGTACAGGGCCCGGCTAATGAAAAACTGTTTTTT. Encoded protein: CASNVQGPANEKLFF. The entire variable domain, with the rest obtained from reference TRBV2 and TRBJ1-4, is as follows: EPEVTQTPSHQVTQMGQEVILRCVPISNHLYFYWYRQILGQKVEFLVSFYNNEISEKSEIFDDQFSVERPDGSNFTLKIRSTKLEDSAMYFCASNVQGPANEKLFFGSGTQLSVL.

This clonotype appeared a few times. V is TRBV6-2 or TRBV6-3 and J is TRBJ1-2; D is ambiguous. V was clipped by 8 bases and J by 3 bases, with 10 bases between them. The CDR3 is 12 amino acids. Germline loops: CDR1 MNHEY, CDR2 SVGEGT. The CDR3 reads CASGGRDYGYTF. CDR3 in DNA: TGTGCCAGCGGCGGACGCGACTATGGCTACACCTTC.

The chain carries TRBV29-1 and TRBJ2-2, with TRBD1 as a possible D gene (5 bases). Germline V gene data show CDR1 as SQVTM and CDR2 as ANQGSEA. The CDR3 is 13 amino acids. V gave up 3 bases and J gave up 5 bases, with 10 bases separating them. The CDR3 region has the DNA TGCAGCGTTGACCCTCAGGGAACCGGGGAGCTGTTTTTT. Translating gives CSVDPQGTGELFF.

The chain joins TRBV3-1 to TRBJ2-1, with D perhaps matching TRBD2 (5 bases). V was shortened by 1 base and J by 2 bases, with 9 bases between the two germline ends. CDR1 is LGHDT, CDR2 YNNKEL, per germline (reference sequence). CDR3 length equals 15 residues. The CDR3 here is CASSQVGATYNEQFF. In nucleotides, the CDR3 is TGTGCCAGCAGCCAAGTGGGAGCGACCTACAATGAGCAGTTCTTC.

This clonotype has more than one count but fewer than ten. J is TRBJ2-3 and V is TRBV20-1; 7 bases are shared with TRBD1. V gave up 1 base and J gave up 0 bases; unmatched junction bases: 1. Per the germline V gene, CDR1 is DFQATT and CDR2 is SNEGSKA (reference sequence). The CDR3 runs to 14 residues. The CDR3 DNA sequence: TGCAGTGCTAGAGGGGACAGAAGCACAGATACGCAGTATTTT. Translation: CSARGDRSTDTQYF.

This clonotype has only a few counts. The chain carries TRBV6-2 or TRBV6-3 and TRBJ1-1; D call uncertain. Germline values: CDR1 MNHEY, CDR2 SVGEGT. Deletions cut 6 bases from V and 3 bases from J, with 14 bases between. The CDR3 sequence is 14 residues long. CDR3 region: CASRMDGTYTEAFF. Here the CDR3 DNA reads TGTGCCAGCAGAATGGACGGAACCTACACTGAAGCTTTCTTT.

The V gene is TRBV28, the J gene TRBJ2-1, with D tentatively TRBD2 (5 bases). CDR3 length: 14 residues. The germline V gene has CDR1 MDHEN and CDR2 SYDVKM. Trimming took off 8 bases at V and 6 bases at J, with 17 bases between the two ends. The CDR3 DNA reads TGTGCCAGCCCCCCCTCACTAGGTTCCAATGAGCAGTTCTTC. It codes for CASPPSLGSNEQFF.

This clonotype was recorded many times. CDR3 residues: CASRPTSTDYNEQFF. Here the CDR3 DNA reads TGTGCCAGCAGACCCACGTCGACAGACTACAATGAGCAGTTCTTC. The chain carries TRBV7-2 and TRBJ2-1; a weak D match, TRBD1 (5 bases). The CDR3 totals 15 residues. V lost 6 bases to trimming and J lost 3 bases, with 15 bases between them. Germline assignment: CDR1 SGHTA and CDR2 FQGNSA.

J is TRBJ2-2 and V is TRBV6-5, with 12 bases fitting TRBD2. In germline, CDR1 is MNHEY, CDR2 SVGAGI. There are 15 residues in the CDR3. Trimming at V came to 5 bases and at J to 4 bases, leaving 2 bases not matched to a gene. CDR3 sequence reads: CASSTSGGITGELFF. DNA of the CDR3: TGTGCCAGCAGTACTAGCGGGGGGATCACCGGGGAGCTGTTTTTT.